A single sample gave rise to the 17 T cell receptor beta chains below, sequenced in a study of blood T cell repertoires in COVID-19. Using immunoSEQ multiplex PCR, the repertoire was profiled, and TCRdb retains in-frame clones only, with some absent. The sample includes nearly 350,000 clones, more than 75% of them seen just once. The sample taken for sequencing was PBMCs or T cells enriched from blood (not recorded which). The receptors shown here come from a woman aged 25 to 39 who had recovered from COVID-19.

This chain links TRBV3-1 (or the pseudogene TRBV3-2) with TRBJ2-7; maybe TRBD2 (6 bases). Trimming stripped 0 bases from V and 8 bases from J, with 11 bases between. Germline loops: CDR1 LGHDT, CDR2 YNNKEL (reference sequence). This CDR3 comprises 13 residues. The CDR3 sequence is CASSQERRGKQYF. DNA of the CDR3: TGTGCCAGCAGCCAAGAAAGGAGGGGAAAGCAGTACTTC.

The V call is TRBV7-2, the J call TRBJ1-1; D ambiguous. This CDR3 has 15 amino acids. Germline V gene lookup returns CDR1 SGHTA and CDR2 FQGNSA. Trimming shortened V by 0 bases and J by 4 bases, and 12 bases separated the two germline ends. The CDR3 protein is CASSLARGSLTEAFF. DNA of the CDR3: TGTGCCAGCAGCTTAGCGCGCGGGTCCCTCACTGAAGCTTTCTTT.

The rearrangement uses TRBV27 and TRBJ1-1, with D possibly being TRBD1 (5 bases). CDR3 length: 13 amino acids. Germline CDR1 is MNHEY and CDR2 is SMNVEV (reference sequence). V was shortened by 3 bases and J by 1 base, with 6 bases between the two germline ends. The CDR3 DNA sequence: TGTGCCAGCAGTTTTGACAGGAACACTGAAGCTTTCTTT. This gives the protein CASSFDRNTEAFF.

The V gene is TRBV4-3, the J gene TRBJ1-4; D not certain. Germline V CDR1 and CDR2: LGHNA, YSLEER. The CDR3 sequence is 17 residues long. The V and J ends lost 0 bases and 4 bases respectively, with 15 bases between them. For the CDR3, the DNA is TGCGCCAGCAGCCAAGAGCCATTGACTGATTTTAATGAAAAACTGTTTTTT. Amino acids: CASSQEPLTDFNEKLFF.

The CDR3 DNA sequence: TGCGCCAGCAGCTCGACAGTTCCCTACGAGCAGTACTTC. Its protein is CASSSTVPYEQYF. The chain employs TRBV5-1 and TRBJ2-7, with a weak D call TRBD1 (5 bases). Germline assignment: CDR1 SGHRS and CDR2 YFSETQ. This CDR3 comprises 13 residues. Trimming removed 3 bases from V and 2 bases from J, with 9 bases in between.

Concerning this clone itself: This sample also contains other DNA sequences that code for the same CDR3. The genes are TRBV28 and TRBJ1-2, with D maybe TRBD1 (5 bases). Trimming removed 3 bases from V and 0 bases from J, with 8 bases in between. The CDR3 has 14 residues. CDR1 and CDR2 (germline): MDHEN, SYDVKM. Here the CDR3 reads CASSLGRTNYGYTF. The CDR3 region has the DNA TGTGCCAGCAGTTTGGGGCGGACTAACTATGGCTACACCTTC.

This sequence joins TRBV6-5 and TRBJ2-7; 8 bases are shared with TRBD1. The V gene end was trimmed by 0 bases and the J gene end by 5 bases; junction bases not matched to a gene: 3. The CDR3 totals 14 residues. CDR1 is MNHEY, CDR2 SVGAGI, per germline. This chain's CDR3 is CASSYSRTGNEQYF. In DNA, the CDR3 is TGTGCCAGCAGTTACTCGAGGACAGGGAACGAGCAGTACTTC.

The chain employs TRBV7-8 and TRBJ1-2, with D possibly TRBD1 on 6 matching bases. Germline CDR1 and CDR2: SGHVS and FQNEAQ. The CDR3 has 13 residues. V was cut by 5 bases and J by 8 bases, with 15 bases left in between. CDR3 nucleotides: TGTGCCAGCAGCCGGAGGGGGTGGAGAGGCTACACCTTC. It yields the protein CASSRRGWRGYTF.

This clone was seen a single time. V gene TRBV27 combines with J gene TRBJ1-2; no firm D call. Deletions cut 1 base from V and 0 bases from J, with 6 bases between. The CDR3 is 14 residues long. Germline V gene data show CDR1 as MNHEY and CDR2 as SMNVEV (reference sequence). The CDR3 spells CASSLFGTNYGYTF. In DNA, the CDR3 is TGTGCCAGCAGTTTATTCGGTACTAACTATGGCTACACCTTC.

V and J are TRBV7-6 and TRBJ1-2; the D gene is possibly TRBD1 (5 bases). V was trimmed by 5 bases and J by 0 bases, leaving 19 bases between them. The germline V gene has CDR1 SGHVS and CDR2 FNYEAQ. CDR3 length equals 17 residues. CDR3 coding DNA: TGTGCCAGCAGCCCCCTCCCGGGGGGGGGAGCTAACTATGGCTACACCTTC. Encoded protein: CASSPLPGGGANYGYTF.

This sequence joins TRBV6-2 or TRBV6-3 and TRBJ1-1; 7 nucleotides agree with TRBD1. The CDR3 spans 14 residues. Germline trimming cut 6 bases from V and 4 bases from J; bases unmatched to any gene: 8. The germline gives CDR1 MNHEY, CDR2 SVGEGT. As DNA, the CDR3 is TGTGCCAGCAGCTCAGGGGGTTCGGGCACTGAAGCTTTCTTT. Its protein product is CASSSGGSGTEAFF.

In its sample, this clone was seen once. V usage is TRBV2 and J usage is TRBJ1-1, with TRBD1 identical over 10 bases. The CDR3 loop spans 14 amino acids. V shed 6 bases, J shed 4 bases, and the junction held 5 bases outside the gene matches. The V gene's germline CDR1 is SNHLY and CDR2 FYNNEI. The CDR3 protein is CASRMTGGPTEAFF. The DNA of the CDR3 is TGTGCCAGCAGAATGACAGGGGGCCCCACTGAAGCTTTCTTT.

This chain links TRBV2 with TRBJ1-5, with D perhaps TRBD1 (5 bases). The CDR3 covers 13 residues. Deletions cut 6 bases from V and 3 bases from J, with 9 bases between. Germline V gives CDR1 SNHLY, CDR2 FYNNEI. CDR3 in amino acids: CASRQDHNQPQHF. The CDR3 nucleotides are TGTGCCAGCAGACAGGACCACAATCAGCCCCAGCATTTT.

The rearrangement links TRBV5-6 to TRBJ1-2; TRBD1 might be the D (6 bases). V lost 4 bases and J 4 bases, leaving 20 bases between the germline ends. The CDR3 runs to 16 residues. Germline assignment: CDR1 SGHDT and CDR2 YYEEEE. The CDR3 region is CASSPRRGALGYGYTF. CDR3 coding DNA: TGTGCCAGCAGCCCCCGGCGGGGGGCGCTTGGCTATGGCTACACCTTC.

The V call is TRBV18, the J call TRBJ1-4, with TRBD1 matching 9 bases. V dropped 5 bases and J dropped 7; count of bases not matched to a gene: 8. This CDR3 spans 15 amino acids. Germline V gene sequence: CDR1 KGHSH, CDR2 LQKENI. CDR3 protein: CASSTGQGTGEKLFF. The CDR3 nucleotides are TGTGCCAGCTCAACGGGACAGGGCACCGGTGAAAAACTGTTTTTT.

V gene TRBV28 combines with J gene TRBJ1-5, with TRBD1 matching over 11 bases. With 3 bases clipped from V and 6 bases from J, the junction kept 7 bases outside the gene matches. This CDR3 is 16 amino acids long. CDR1 and CDR2 (germline): MDHEN, SYDVKM. DNA for the CDR3: TGTGCCAGCAGTTTGGGGGGACAGGGGGGACGTCAGCCCCAGCATTTT. Its protein product is CASSLGGQGGRQPQHF.

The chain links TRBV19 to TRBJ1-5, with 9 nucleotides matching TRBD1. This CDR3 has 16 amino acids. Germline V gives CDR1 LNHDA, CDR2 SQIVND (reference sequence). After removal of 5 bases from V and 6 bases from J, the junction contained 11 bases not matched to a gene. The CDR3: CASSVPGTGSGQPQHF. The DNA for the CDR3 is TGTGCCAGTAGTGTACCCGGGACAGGGAGTGGTCAGCCCCAGCATTTT.